Below are 9 T cell receptor beta chains sequenced from a single sample in a study of T cell clones after liver transplantation. The repertoire was sequenced with immunoSEQ multiplex PCR; TCRdb's copy has only in-frame clones and lacks some. The sample includes tens of thousands of clones, 70% to 90% of them seen just once. The material was CD4+ T cells from blood, obtained at the 22-month timepoint. Receptors originate from a human patient who received a liver transplant. The T cells may come from the graft donor.

This chain links TRBV7-3 with TRBJ1-1, with D perhaps matching TRBD1 (6 bases). V shed 0 bases and J shed 0 bases, with 11 bases lying between them. Per germline, CDR1 SGHTA and CDR2 FQGTGA. The CDR3 contains 16 residues. CDR3 sequence: CASSLTRQGMNTEAFF. The CDR3 DNA sequence: TGTGCCAGCAGCTTAACTCGGCAGGGGATGAACACTGAAGCTTTCTTT.

The chain employs TRBV28 and TRBJ2-7; 7 bases align to TRBD2. Germline values: CDR1 MDHEN, CDR2 SYDVKM. The J segment lost 2 bases and the V segment lost 6 bases, leaving 4 bases of the junction unmatched. This CDR3 has 13 amino acids. CDR3 bases: TGTGCCAGCAGCAGCGGGACTCCCTACGAGCAGTACTTC. Residues: CASSSGTPYEQYF. Drawing the rest from reference TRBV28 and TRBJ2-7, the complete variable domain is DVKVTQSSRYLVKRTGEKVFLECVQDMDHENMFWYRQDPGLGLRLIYFSYDVKMKEKGDIPEGYSVSREKKERFSLILESASTNQTSMYLCASSSGTPYEQYFGPGTRLTVT.

The genes are TRBV6-1 and TRBJ2-3; 7 bases agree with TRBD2. CDR3 length: 14 residues. Germline CDR1 MNHNS, CDR2 SASEGT. Germline trimming cut 6 bases from V and 5 bases from J; bases unmatched to any gene: 8. The CDR3 sequence: CASRESGIVDTQYF. The CDR3 nucleotides are TGTGCCAGCAGAGAGAGCGGGATCGTAGATACGCAGTATTTT.

The V gene is TRBV7-9, the J gene TRBJ2-1, with a tentative D call TRBD2 (5 bases). With 7 bases removed from V and 5 bases from J, the gap between germline ends came to 9 bases. The CDR3 has 12 amino acids. CDR1 and CDR2 (germline): SEHNR, FQNEAQ (reference sequence). The CDR3 reads CASKLGDNEQFF. The CDR3 nucleotides read TGTGCCAGCAAACTAGGCGACAATGAGCAGTTCTTC.

This clone was recorded at least ten times. This chain connects TRBV19 to TRBJ2-4; the match to TRBD2 covers 9 bases. CDR3 length: 14 amino acids. Trimming removed 2 bases from V and 11 bases from J; junction bases left unmatched: 7. Germline CDR1 reads LNHDA; CDR2 reads SQIVND (reference sequence). The CDR3 DNA sequence: TGTGCCAGTAGTATACCGGTAGCGGGAGCTCTTCAGTACTTC. As protein: CASSIPVAGALQYF.

J is TRBJ1-5 and V is TRBV18, with 7 nucleotides matching TRBD1. The trim removed 4 bases at V and 3 bases at J, leaving 3 bases unmatched. Germline values: CDR1 KGHSH, CDR2 LQKENI. This CDR3 contains 14 residues. The DNA of the CDR3 is TGTGCCAGCTCACTCGACAGGGTCAATCAGCCCCAGCATTTT. Protein: CASSLDRVNQPQHF.

V gene TRBV7-2 combines with J gene TRBJ1-5; D is unresolved. The germline V gene encodes CDR1 SGHTA and CDR2 FQGNSA. The V end lost 5 bases, the J end lost 0 bases, and 2 bases lay between the germline ends. The CDR3 runs 12 residues. CDR3 coding DNA: TGTGCCAGCAGCAATAGCAATCAGCCCCAGCATTTT. Translating it yields CASSNSNQPQHF.

The rearrangement links TRBV7-9 to TRBJ2-3, with no clear D. V lost 1 base and J 3 bases, leaving 2 bases between the germline ends. Germline V lookup: CDR1 SEHNR, CDR2 FQNEAQ (reference sequence). The CDR3 consists of 12 residues. The CDR3 region has the DNA TGTGCCAGCAGCTTAGAAACAGATACGCAGTATTTT. It yields the protein CASSLETDTQYF.

This chain uses TRBV7-2 with TRBJ2-1; TRBD2 is a possible D gene (6 bases). CDR1 and CDR2 from the germline V gene are SGHTA and FQGNSA. This CDR3 has 15 amino acids. Trimming left V 3 bases short and J 10 bases short, with 19 bases between. The CDR3, as DNA: TGTGCCAGCAGCTTGGATATCTCACTAGCACAGGAGCAGTTCTTC. Encoded protein: CASSLDISLAQEQFF. Variable domain in full (rest from reference TRBV7-2 and TRBJ2-1): GAGVSQSPSNKVTEKGKDVELRCDPISGHTALYWYRQSLGQGLEFLIYFQGNSAPDKSGLPSDRFSAERTGGSVSTLTIQRTQQEDSAVYLCASSLDISLAQEQFFGPGTRLTVL.